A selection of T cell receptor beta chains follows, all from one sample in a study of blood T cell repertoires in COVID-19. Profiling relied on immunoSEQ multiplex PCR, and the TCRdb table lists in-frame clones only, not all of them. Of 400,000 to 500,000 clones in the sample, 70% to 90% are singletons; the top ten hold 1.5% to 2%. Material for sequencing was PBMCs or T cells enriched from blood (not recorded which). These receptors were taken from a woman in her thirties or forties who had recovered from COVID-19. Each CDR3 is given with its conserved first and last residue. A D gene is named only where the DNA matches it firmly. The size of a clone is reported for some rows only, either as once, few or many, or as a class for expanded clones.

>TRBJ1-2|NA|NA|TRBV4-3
TGCGCCAGCAGCCAAGATCGCCAGGGGCGAAACTATGGCTACACCTTC
CASSQDRQGRNYGYTF
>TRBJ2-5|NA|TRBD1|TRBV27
TGTGCCAGCAGTTTATTTCCTCCGGGACAGGGGATAGAGACCCAGTACTTC
CASSLFPPGQGIETQYF
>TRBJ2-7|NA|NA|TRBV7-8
TGTGCCAGCAGCCCGGCGATAGGGGCCTACTCCTACGAGCAGTACTTC
CASSPAIGAYSYEQYF
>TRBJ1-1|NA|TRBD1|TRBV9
TGTGCCAGCAGCACAGGGGGGGGTGATACTCCTGAAGCTTTCTTT
CASSTGGGDTPEAFF
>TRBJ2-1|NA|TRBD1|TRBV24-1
TGTGCCACCAGTGTCCAGGGACAGAACTACAATGAGCAGTTCTTC
CATSVQGQNYNEQFF
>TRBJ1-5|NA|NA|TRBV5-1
TGCGCCAGCAGCTTGGGTTCAGGTGGCAATCAGCCCCAGCATTTT
CASSLGSGGNQPQHF
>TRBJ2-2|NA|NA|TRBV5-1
TGCGCCAGCAAAGGTGACGGGAGAGGGAGCGGGGAGCTGTTTTTT
CASKGDGRGSGELFF
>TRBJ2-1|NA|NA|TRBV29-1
TGCAGCGCCCGGGGGACCCTCCCCCCCCATGAGCAGTTCTTC
CSARGTLPPHEQFF
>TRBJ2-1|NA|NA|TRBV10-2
TGCGCCAGCAGTGAGGACAGCCCCTTCCGGCAATATGAGCAGTTCTTC
CASSEDSPFRQYEQFF
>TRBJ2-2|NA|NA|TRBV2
TGTGCCAGCAATGGGGGGGCCTTCACCGGGGAGCTGTTTTTT
CASNGGAFTGELFF
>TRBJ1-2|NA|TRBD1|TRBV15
TGTGCCACCAGCAGAGCGACAGGGGACTATGGCTACACCTTC
CATSRATGDYGYTF
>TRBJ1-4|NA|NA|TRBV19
TGTGCCAGTAGTATCGGACAATATGAAAAACTGTTTTTT
CASSIGQYEKLFF
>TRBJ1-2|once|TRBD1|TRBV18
TGTGCCAGCTCACCCCCGTGGGACAGGGGTGATGGCTACACCTTC
CASSPPWDRGDGYTF
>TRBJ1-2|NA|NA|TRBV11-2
TGTGCCAGCAGCTTTATCGGGGGTGGCTACACCTTC
CASSFIGGGYTF
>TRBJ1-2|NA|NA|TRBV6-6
TGTGCCAGCAGCCCGGGGGGCGACTATGGCTACACCTTC
CASSPGGDYGYTF
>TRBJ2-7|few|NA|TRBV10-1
TGCGCCAGCAGTGAGTCGCCAGGGAACGTTGGGGAGCAGTACTTC
CASSESPGNVGEQYF
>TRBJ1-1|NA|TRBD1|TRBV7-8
TGTGCCAGCAGCTTATATCCCGGGACAGGGGTGAACACTGAAGCTTTCTTT
CASSLYPGTGVNTEAFF
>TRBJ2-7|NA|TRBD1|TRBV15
TGTGCCACCAGCAGAGGGGGTGACAGGGATAACTACGAGCAGTACTTC
CATSRGGDRDNYEQYF
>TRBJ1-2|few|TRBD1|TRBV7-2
TGTGCCAGCAGCTCCGGACAGGCAGACTATGGCTACACCTTC
CASSSGQADYGYTF
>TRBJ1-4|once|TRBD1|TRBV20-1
TGCAGTGCTGGACAGGGTGAAAAACTGTTTTTT
CSAGQGEKLFF
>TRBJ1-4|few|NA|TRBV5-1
TGCGCCAGCAGCCTCGTGGCAGGCTCAAATGAAAAACTGTTTTTT
CASSLVAGSNEKLFF
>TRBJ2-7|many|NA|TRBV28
TGTGCCAGCAGTTTGGGCGGGACTCGCCCATACGAGCAGTACTTC
CASSLGGTRPYEQYF
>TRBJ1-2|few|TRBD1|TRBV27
TGTGCCAGCGTGCTTTCTGTGTTACGGGACAGTGTTTATCTTGGCTATGGCTACACCTTC
CASVLSVLRDSVYLGYGYTF
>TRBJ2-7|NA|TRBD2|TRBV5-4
TGTGCCAGCAGCTTGGACCTAGCGGGAGGTCGGGAGCAGTACTTC
CASSLDLAGGREQYF
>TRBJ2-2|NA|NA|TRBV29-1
TGCAGCGTTGGCTCGTTTGTGGCTCACAGGGCGAACACCGGGGAGCTGTTTTTT
CSVGSFVAHRANTGELFF
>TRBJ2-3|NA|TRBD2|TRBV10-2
TGCGCCAGCACCCCCGGAGCTAGCGGAAGCACAGATACGCAGTATTTT
CASTPGASGSTDTQYF
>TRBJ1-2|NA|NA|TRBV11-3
TGTGCCAGCAGCTTAGAGCCCGAGTATGGCTACACCTTC
CASSLEPEYGYTF
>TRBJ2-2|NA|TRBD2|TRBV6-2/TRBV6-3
TGTGCCAGCAGCTTCCGACTAGCTCGAGACACCGGGGAGCTGTTTTTT
CASSFRLARDTGELFF
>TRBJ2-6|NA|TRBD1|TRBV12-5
TGTGCTAGTGGTTTCTTATCTTCAGGGGGCCCCTCGTCTGGGGCCAACGTCCTGACTTTC
CASGFLSSGGPSSGANVLTF
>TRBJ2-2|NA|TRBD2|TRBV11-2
TGTGCCAGCAGCTCTAGGAGCGGGAGTAACACCGGGGAGCTGTTTTTT
CASSSRSGSNTGELFF
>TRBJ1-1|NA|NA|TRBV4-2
TGTGCCAGCAGCCAACCCACGTCGGGCACTGAAGCTTTCTTT
CASSQPTSGTEAFF
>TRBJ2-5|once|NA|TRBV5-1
TGCGCCAGCAGCTTGGTCGGTAGCGCGGGCCAGTACTTC
CASSLVGSAGQYF
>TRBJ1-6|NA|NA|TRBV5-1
TGCGCCAGCAGCTTGGCCGGGGTGGGGAATTCACCCCTCCACTTT
CASSLAGVGNSPLHF
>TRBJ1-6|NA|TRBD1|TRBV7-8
TGTGCCAGCAGCGTCGGGACAGCCAATTCACCCCTCCACTTT
CASSVGTANSPLHF
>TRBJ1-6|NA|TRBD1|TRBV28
TGTGCCAGCAGTTCCGACAGGGGACTTTATAATTCACCCCTCCACTTT
CASSSDRGLYNSPLHF
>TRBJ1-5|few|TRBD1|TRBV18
TGTGCCAGCTCACCCAGGGGACAGGGATATTCAGGGGCCCAGCATTTT
CASSPRGQGYSGAQHF
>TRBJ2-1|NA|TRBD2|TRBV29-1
TGCAGCGTTGACTGGCTAGCGGGAGACGCGGTCGGCAATGAGCAGTTCTTC
CSVDWLAGDAVGNEQFF
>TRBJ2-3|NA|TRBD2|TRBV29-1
TGCAGCGTTGGTCTAGCGGGAGCTTCGGATACGCAGTATTTT
CSVGLAGASDTQYF
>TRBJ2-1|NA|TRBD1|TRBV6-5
TGTGCCAGCAGTTACACCGACAGGGGCAATGAGCAGTTCTTC
CASSYTDRGNEQFF
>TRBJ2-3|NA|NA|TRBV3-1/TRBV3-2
TGTGCCAGCAGCCAAGTGTGGAATTGGCGGGCGGGGCTAAGCACAGATACGCAGTATTTT
CASSQVWNWRAGLSTDTQYF